This passage covers 23 T cell receptor beta chains from one sample sequenced in a study of CD8+ T cells in alopecia areata. As to treatment: oral pan-JAK inhibitor, 5-10 mg twice daily. After isolation, RNA underwent reverse transcription to generate cDNA as the sequencing template. Sequenced by immunoSEQ multiplex PCR; TCRdb stores in-frame clones only, minus some. This table has 120,000 or so clones, around 58% appearing once. The input for sequencing was CD8+ T cells sorted from blood, taken at week 4, from a patient treated with tofacitinib. The receptors were sampled from a human donor with alopecia areata.

The genes are TRBV4-1 and TRBJ2-7, with no clear D. Germline CDR1 and CDR2: MGHRA and YSYEKL. V was clipped by 0 bases and J by 7 bases, with 4 bases between them. The CDR3 is made up of 11 amino acids. CDR3 sequence reads: CASSQEMEQYF. CDR3 coding DNA: TGCGCCAGCAGCCAAGAGATGGAGCAGTACTTC.

The gene calls are TRBV30 and TRBJ2-3; D is unresolved. This CDR3 is built from 12 residues. Germline V CDR1 and CDR2: GTSNPN, SVGIG (reference sequence). V dropped 2 bases and J dropped 6 bases, with 9 bases sitting between them. As DNA, the CDR3 is TGTGCCTGGAGTCGTACTGGGGATACGCAGTATTTT. Amino acid sequence: CAWSRTGDTQYF.

To note about this clone: A far larger clone is only one base removed, so a read error is likely. V gene TRBV23-1 combines with J gene TRBJ2-2; no clear D gene. TRBV23-1 is marked as an open reading frame, function uncertain. Trimming shortened V by 6 bases and J by 3 bases, and 5 bases separated the two germline ends. This CDR3 region has 12 residues. The CDR3 DNA is TGCGCCAGCAGCCAAGACACCGGGGAGCTGTTTTTT. Translating gives CASSQDTGELFF.

The rearrangement joins TRBV30 to TRBJ2-7; D not resolved. Germline V gives CDR1 GTSNPN, CDR2 SVGIG (reference sequence). The CDR3 is 14 amino acids. V was shortened by 2 bases and J by 3 bases, with 14 bases between the two germline ends. CDR3 coding DNA: TGTGCCTGGAGTCTACCGGTTTTCTTCTACGAGCAGTACTTC. Translation: CAWSLPVFFYEQYF.

A few counts support this clone. V gene TRBV4-1 combines with J gene TRBJ1-5, with 8 bases aligning to TRBD1. Germline CDR1 reads MGHRA; CDR2 reads YSYEKL. The V segment lost 1 base and the J segment 4 bases; nucleotides outside the gene matches: 6. The CDR3 runs to 16 residues. The CDR3 region is CASSQVGTGHNQPQHF. The CDR3 DNA reads as TGCGCCAGCAGCCAAGTGGGGACAGGCCATAATCAGCCCCAGCATTTT.

The chain uses TRBV6-5 and TRBJ2-7, with 9 bases aligning to TRBD1. The J segment lost 3 bases and the V segment lost 9 bases, leaving 6 bases of the junction unmatched. Germline loops: CDR1 MNHEY, CDR2 SVGAGI. CDR3 length equals 13 residues. In DNA, the CDR3 is TGTGCCAGGAGAGGACAGGGGCTCTACGAGCAGTACTTC. Translation: CARRGQGLYEQYF.

The rearrangement joins TRBV10-3 to TRBJ2-7; 8 positions match TRBD1. V lost 3 bases to trimming and J lost 2 bases; unmatched junction nucleotides: 6. Germline assignment: CDR1 ENHRY and CDR2 SYGVKD. CDR3 size: 15 residues. CDR3 in amino acids: CAISEADRATYEQYF. CDR3 nucleotides: TGTGCCATCAGTGAAGCGGACAGGGCCACCTACGAGCAGTACTTC.

This clone showed up just a few times. The chain employs TRBV29-1 and TRBJ2-3, with TRBD2 identical over 13 bases. Looked up from germline, CDR1 is SQVTM and CDR2 is ANQGSEA. The V segment lost 6 bases and the J segment 2 bases; nucleotides outside the gene matches: 5. This CDR3 region has 15 residues. As DNA, the CDR3 is TGCAGCGTCTCGACTAGCGGGGGGCCCACAGATACGCAGTATTTT. Its translation is CSVSTSGGPTDTQYF.

CDR3 protein: CASSQGTGNTGELFF. For the CDR3, the DNA is TGTGCCAGCAGTCAAGGGACAGGGAACACCGGGGAGCTGTTTTTT. V is TRBV6-5 and J is TRBJ2-2, with 8 bases lining up with TRBD1. Germline V lookup: CDR1 MNHEY, CDR2 SVGAGI. Trimming took 5 bases from V and 1 from J; bases not matched to a gene: 3. The CDR3 has 15 residues.

V gene TRBV30 combines with J gene TRBJ1-2; D remains unclear. V lost 4 bases, J lost 3 bases, and 9 bases lay in between. Germline values: CDR1 GTSNPN, CDR2 SVGIG (reference sequence). The CDR3 covers 12 residues. This chain's CDR3 is CAWIGGYYGYTF. In DNA, the CDR3 is TGTGCCTGGATCGGAGGCTACTATGGCTACACCTTC.

In regard to this clone: The sample has other DNA sequences that encode this CDR3 too. The chain combines TRBV30 with TRBJ2-5; 9 nucleotides agree with TRBD1. The CDR3 has 14 amino acids. Trimming at V came to 3 bases and at J to 2 bases, leaving 4 bases not matched to a gene. CDR1 and CDR2 (germline): GTSNPN, SVGIG (reference sequence). This CDR3 reads CAWSPGQGQETQYF. The CDR3 DNA reads TGTGCCTGGAGCCCGGGACAGGGACAAGAGACCCAGTACTTC.

V usage is TRBV30 and J usage is TRBJ1-5, with TRBD1 as a possible D gene (6 bases). CDR3 length equals 14 residues. The germline V and J ends were trimmed by 3 bases and 2 bases, with 11 bases remaining between them. Germline loops: CDR1 GTSNPN, CDR2 SVGIG (reference sequence). The CDR3 DNA reads TGTGCCTGGAGCCAGGGGCAGCGCAATCAGCCCCAGCATTTT. Amino acids: CAWSQGQRNQPQHF.

The J gene is TRBJ1-1, the V gene TRBV29-1, with a possible D match to TRBD1 (6 bases). Looked up from germline, CDR1 is SQVTM and CDR2 is ANQGSEA. This CDR3 comprises 13 residues. The V and J ends lost 1 base and 5 bases respectively, with 11 bases between them. The CDR3 nucleotides read TGCAGCGTTGAAGCCGACGGGACAACTGAAGCTTTCTTT. Translation gives CSVEADGTTEAFF.

The gene calls are TRBV11-2 and TRBJ2-1; D is ambiguous. With 4 bases removed from V and 7 bases from J, the gap between germline ends came to 2 bases. CDR1 and CDR2 (germline): SGHAT, FQNNGV. The length of the CDR3 is 10 residues. The CDR3 here is CASSSNEQFF. The CDR3 region has the DNA TGTGCCAGCAGCTCAAATGAGCAGTTCTTC.

The J gene is TRBJ1-2, the V gene TRBV25-1; no clear D gene. CDR1 MGHDK and CDR2 SYGVNS come from the germline V gene. Deletions cut 3 bases from V and 4 bases from J, with 15 bases between. The CDR3 totals 15 residues. CDR3: CASSDHTTQGYGYTF. In DNA, the CDR3 is TGTGCCAGCAGTGACCACACGACACAAGGCTATGGCTACACCTTC.

This chain uses TRBV5-6 with TRBJ2-1, with D maybe TRBD2 (6 bases). CDR1 and CDR2 (germline): SGHDT, YYEEEE. Trimming took off 0 bases at V and 6 bases at J, with 7 bases between the two ends. The CDR3 is 13 residues long. The chain's CDR3 is CASSLGLVNEQFF. The CDR3 nucleotides read TGTGCCAGCAGCTTGGGACTAGTCAATGAGCAGTTCTTC.

This rearrangement joins TRBV5-6 to TRBJ2-6, with D tentatively TRBD1 (5 bases). The CDR3 consists of 15 residues. Trimming shortened V by 0 bases and J by 2 bases, and 6 bases separated the two germline ends. CDR1 is SGHDT, CDR2 YYEEEE, per germline. As DNA, the CDR3 is TGTGCCAGCAGCTTGGGGGGCGCTGGGGCCAACGTCCTGACTTTC. Encoded protein: CASSLGGAGANVLTF.

The chain joins TRBV5-5 to TRBJ2-3; 10 nucleotides agree with TRBD2. CDR3 length: 16 amino acids. Germline-derived CDR1 and CDR2 are SGHKS and YYEKEE (reference sequence). The V segment lost 4 bases and the J segment 1 base; nucleotides outside the gene matches: 6. The chain's CDR3 is CASSQDLAGGTDTQYF. DNA of the CDR3: TGTGCCAGCAGCCAAGATCTAGCGGGGGGCACAGATACGCAGTATTTT.

This clone has more than one count but fewer than ten. The chain is built from TRBV7-9 and TRBJ1-2; D is possibly TRBD1 (6 bases). Trimming removed 4 bases at V and 4 bases at J, with 13 bases between. This CDR3 contains 14 residues. The germline V gene encodes CDR1 SEHNR and CDR2 FQNEAQ (reference sequence). The CDR3 DNA reads as TGTGCCAGCAGCTCCCCAGGGGCCGTCTATGGCTACACCTTC. This translates into CASSSPGAVYGYTF.

This clone was seen once. This chain connects TRBV7-9 to TRBJ2-5; 7 positions agree with TRBD2. The germline CDR1 and CDR2 sequences are SEHNR and FQNEAQ (reference sequence). CDR3 length: 16 residues. V was clipped by 5 bases and J by 3 bases; unmatched bases: 12. This CDR3 is CASSQVTPSGKETQYF. In nucleotides, the CDR3 is TGTGCCAGCAGCCAAGTTACGCCCAGCGGGAAAGAGACCCAGTACTTC.

This clone appeared once. This chain connects TRBV6-5 to TRBJ2-5; 12 positions match TRBD2. V shed 4 bases and J 4 bases; nucleotides not matched to a gene: 4. Germline V gives CDR1 MNHEY, CDR2 SVGAGI. This CDR3 contains 15 residues. CDR3 amino acids: CASSSLGLAGETQYF. Written as DNA, the CDR3 is TGTGCCAGCAGTTCCTTGGGACTAGCGGGAGAGACCCAGTACTTC.

The chain joins TRBV15 to TRBJ1-2, with a possible D match to TRBD1 (6 bases). The CDR3 has 14 residues. Germline V CDR1 and CDR2: LNHNV, YYDKDF (reference sequence). Between the trimmed V and J ends, which lost 0 bases and 4 bases, there was a span of 9 bases. This CDR3 reads CATSREQDSYGYTF. The CDR3, as DNA: TGTGCCACCAGCAGAGAACAGGACAGCTATGGCTACACCTTC. The entire variable domain, with the rest obtained from reference TRBV15 and TRBJ1-2, is as follows: DAMVIQNPRYQVTQFGKPVTLSCSQTLNHNVMYWYQQKSSQAPKLLFHYYDKDFNNEADTPDNFQSRRPNTSFCFLDIRSPGLGDTAMYLCATSREQDSYGYTFGSGTRLTVV.

Regarding this clone: Other DNA sequences from this sample encode an identical CDR3 as well. The genes are TRBV30 and TRBJ2-2; unclear D gene. V was pared by 3 bases and J by 3 bases, with 2 bases between. The CDR3 is 11 amino acids. Germline CDR1 reads GTSNPN; CDR2 reads SVGIG (reference sequence). CDR3 DNA sequence: TGTGCCTGGAGCTACACCGGGGAGCTGTTTTTT. Its protein product is CAWSYTGELFF.